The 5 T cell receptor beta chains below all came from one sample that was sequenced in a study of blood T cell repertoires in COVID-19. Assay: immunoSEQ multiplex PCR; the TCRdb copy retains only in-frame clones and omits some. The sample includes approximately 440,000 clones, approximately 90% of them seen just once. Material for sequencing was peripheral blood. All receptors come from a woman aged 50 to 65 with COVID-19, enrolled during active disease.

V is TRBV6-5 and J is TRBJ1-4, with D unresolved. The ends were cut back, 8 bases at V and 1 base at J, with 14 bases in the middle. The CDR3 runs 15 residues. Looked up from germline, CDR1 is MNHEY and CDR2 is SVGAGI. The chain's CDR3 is CASRDLGLTNEKLFF. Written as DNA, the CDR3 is TGTGCCAGCCGAGATCTTGGTCTAACTAATGAAAAACTGTTTTTT.

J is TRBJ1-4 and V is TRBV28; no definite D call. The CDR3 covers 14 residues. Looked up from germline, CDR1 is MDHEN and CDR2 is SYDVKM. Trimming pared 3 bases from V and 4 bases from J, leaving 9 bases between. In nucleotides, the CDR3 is TGTGCCAGCAGTTTTCGGTTCCTTAATGAAAAACTGTTTTTT. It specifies CASSFRFLNEKLFF.

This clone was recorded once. The CDR3 DNA reads as TGTGCCAGCAGCCCTGGGGTCGCGGGGGCAGGGAACTATGGCTACACCTTC. As protein: CASSPGVAGAGNYGYTF. The chain carries TRBV7-8 and TRBJ1-2; D perhaps matches TRBD1 (6 bases). CDR1 is SGHVS and CDR2 is FQNEAQ in the germline V gene. The CDR3 length is 17 residues. Trimming pared 5 bases from V and 2 bases from J, leaving 21 bases between.

CDR3 amino acids: CASSTWTGHGEAFF. The CDR3 nucleotides read TGTGCCAGCAGCACATGGACAGGACACGGCGAAGCTTTCTTT. This chain connects TRBV12-1 to TRBJ1-1; TRBD1, the table's D call, was not compared with the DNA. TRBV12-1 is assigned pseudogene status. This CDR3 is built from 14 residues.

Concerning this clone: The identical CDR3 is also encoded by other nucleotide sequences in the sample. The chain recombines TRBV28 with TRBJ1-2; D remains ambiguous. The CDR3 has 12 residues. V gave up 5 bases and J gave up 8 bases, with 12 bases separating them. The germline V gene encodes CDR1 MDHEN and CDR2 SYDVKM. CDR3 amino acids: CASSLRGRGYTF. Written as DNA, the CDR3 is TGTGCCAGCAGTCTCCGAGGTAGGGGCTACACCTTC.